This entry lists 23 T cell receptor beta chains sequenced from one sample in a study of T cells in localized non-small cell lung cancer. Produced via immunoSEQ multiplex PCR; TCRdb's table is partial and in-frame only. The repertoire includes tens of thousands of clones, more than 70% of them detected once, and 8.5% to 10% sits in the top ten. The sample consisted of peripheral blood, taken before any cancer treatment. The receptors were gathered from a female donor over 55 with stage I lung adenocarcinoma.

The CDR3 DNA sequence: TGTGCCAGTAGTTGGGGGACTAGCTTCTCAGATACGCAGTATTTT. Its protein product is CASSWGTSFSDTQYF. This chain links TRBV19 with TRBJ2-3; 9 bases map to TRBD2. The trim removed 5 bases at V and 4 bases at J, leaving 7 bases unmatched. Germline values: CDR1 LNHDA, CDR2 SQIVND (reference sequence). The CDR3 runs to 15 residues.

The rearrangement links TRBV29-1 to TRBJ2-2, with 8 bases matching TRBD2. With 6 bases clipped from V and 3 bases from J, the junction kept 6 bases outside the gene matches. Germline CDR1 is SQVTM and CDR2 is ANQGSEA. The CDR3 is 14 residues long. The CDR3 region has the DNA TGCAGCGTCCCATGGCGGGGGGACACCGGGGAGCTGTTTTTT. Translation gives CSVPWRGDTGELFF.

For the CDR3, the DNA is TGCAGCGTTGTAACAACTCAAAACTATGGCTACACCTTC. Translating gives CSVVTTQNYGYTF. The rearrangement links TRBV29-1 to TRBJ1-2; D is uncertain. CDR3 length: 13 amino acids. Trimming left V 4 bases short and J 2 bases short, with 11 bases between. CDR1 and CDR2 (germline): SQVTM, ANQGSEA.

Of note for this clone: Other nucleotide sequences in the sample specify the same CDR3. For the CDR3, the DNA is TGTGCCAGCAGCTTAGGACTCACTGAAGCTTTCTTT. Amino acids: CASSLGLTEAFF. The rearrangement uses TRBV7-2 and TRBJ1-1; no clear D gene. The CDR3 is 12 residues long. Trimming stripped 1 base from V and 4 bases from J, with 4 bases between. The V gene's germline CDR1 is SGHTA and CDR2 FQGNSA.

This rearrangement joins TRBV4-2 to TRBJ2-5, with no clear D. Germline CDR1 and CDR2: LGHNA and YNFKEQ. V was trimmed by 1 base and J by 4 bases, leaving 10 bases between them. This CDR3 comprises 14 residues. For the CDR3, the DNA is TGTGCCAGCAGCCAAGGATTAGAGAGAGAGACCCAGTACTTC. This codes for CASSQGLERETQYF.

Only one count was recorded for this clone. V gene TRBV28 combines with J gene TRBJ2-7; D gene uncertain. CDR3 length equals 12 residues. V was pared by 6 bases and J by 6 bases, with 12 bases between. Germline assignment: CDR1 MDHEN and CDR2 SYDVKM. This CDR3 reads CASRPDSSEQYF. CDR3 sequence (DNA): TGTGCCAGCAGACCTGATTCTAGCGAGCAGTACTTC.

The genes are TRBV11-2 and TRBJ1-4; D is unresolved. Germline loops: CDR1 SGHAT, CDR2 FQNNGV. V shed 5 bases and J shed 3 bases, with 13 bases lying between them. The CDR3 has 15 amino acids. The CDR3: CASSPLSNSNEKLFF. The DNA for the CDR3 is TGTGCCAGCAGCCCGCTATCGAATTCTAATGAAAAACTGTTTTTT.

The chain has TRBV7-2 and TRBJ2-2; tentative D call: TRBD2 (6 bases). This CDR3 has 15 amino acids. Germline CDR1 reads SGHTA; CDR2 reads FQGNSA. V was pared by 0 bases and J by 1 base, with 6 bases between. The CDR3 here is CASSLARGNTGELFF. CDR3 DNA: TGTGCCAGCAGCTTAGCGCGGGGGAACACCGGGGAGCTGTTTTTT.

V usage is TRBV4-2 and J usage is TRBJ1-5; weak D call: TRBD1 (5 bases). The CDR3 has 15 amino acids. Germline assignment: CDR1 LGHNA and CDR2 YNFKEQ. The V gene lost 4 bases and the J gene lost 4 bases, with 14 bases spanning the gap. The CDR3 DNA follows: TGTGCCAGCAGCCCGCTAGGGACCAATAATCAGCCCCAGCATTTT. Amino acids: CASSPLGTNNQPQHF.

CDR3 in amino acids: CASSLGTAFYEQYF. In DNA form, the CDR3 reads TGTGCCAGCAGCTTAGGTACAGCGTTCTACGAGCAGTACTTC. V and J are TRBV7-9 and TRBJ2-7; D not resolved. This CDR3 is built from 14 residues. The germline CDR1 and CDR2 sequences are SEHNR and FQNEAQ (reference sequence). V lost 1 base and J 3 bases, leaving 10 bases between the germline ends.

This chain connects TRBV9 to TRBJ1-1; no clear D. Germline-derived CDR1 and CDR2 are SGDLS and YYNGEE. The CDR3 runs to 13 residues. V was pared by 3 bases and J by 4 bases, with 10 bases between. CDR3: CASSASLTTEAFF. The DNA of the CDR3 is TGTGCCAGCAGCGCCTCCCTGACCACTGAAGCTTTCTTT.

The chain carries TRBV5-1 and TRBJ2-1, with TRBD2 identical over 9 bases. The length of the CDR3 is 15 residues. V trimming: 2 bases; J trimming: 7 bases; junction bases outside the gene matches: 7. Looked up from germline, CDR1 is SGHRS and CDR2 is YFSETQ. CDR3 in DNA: TGCGCCAGCAGCTTCGATAGCGGGAGCAGGAATGAGCAGTTCTTC. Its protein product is CASSFDSGSRNEQFF.

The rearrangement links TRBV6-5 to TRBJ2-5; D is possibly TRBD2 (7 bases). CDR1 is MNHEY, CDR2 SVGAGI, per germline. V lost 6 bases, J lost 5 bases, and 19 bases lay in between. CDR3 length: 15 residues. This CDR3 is CASSSQGGREETQYF. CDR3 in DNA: TGTGCCAGCAGCTCCCAAGGGGGGCGGGAGGAGACCCAGTACTTC.

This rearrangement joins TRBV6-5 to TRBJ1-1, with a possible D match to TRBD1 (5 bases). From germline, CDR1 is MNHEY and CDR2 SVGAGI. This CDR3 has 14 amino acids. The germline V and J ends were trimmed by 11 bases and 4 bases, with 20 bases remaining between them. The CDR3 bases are TGTGCCGCAGCGGGAGGGGCGCGTGCCACTGAAGCTTTCTTT. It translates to CAAAGGARATEAFF.

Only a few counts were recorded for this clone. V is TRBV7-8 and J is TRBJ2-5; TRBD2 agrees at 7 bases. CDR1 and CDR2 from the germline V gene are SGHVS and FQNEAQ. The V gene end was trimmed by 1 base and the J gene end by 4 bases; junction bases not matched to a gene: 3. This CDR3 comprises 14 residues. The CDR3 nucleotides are TGTGCCAGCAGCTTAGTAGCGGGTGGAGAGACCCAGTACTTC. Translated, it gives CASSLVAGGETQYF.

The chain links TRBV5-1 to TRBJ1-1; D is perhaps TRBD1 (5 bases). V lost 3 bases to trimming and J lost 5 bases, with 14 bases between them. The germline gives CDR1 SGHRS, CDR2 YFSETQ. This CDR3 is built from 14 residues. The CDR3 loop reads CASSSRGTGTEAFF. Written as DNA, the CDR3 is TGCGCCAGCAGCTCCCGGGGCACAGGAACTGAAGCTTTCTTT.

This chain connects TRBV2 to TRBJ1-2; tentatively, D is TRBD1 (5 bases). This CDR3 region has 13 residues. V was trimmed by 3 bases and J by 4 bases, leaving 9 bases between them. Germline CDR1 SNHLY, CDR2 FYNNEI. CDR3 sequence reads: CASSDLGAYGYTF. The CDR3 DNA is TGTGCCAGCAGTGACCTAGGGGCCTATGGCTACACCTTC.

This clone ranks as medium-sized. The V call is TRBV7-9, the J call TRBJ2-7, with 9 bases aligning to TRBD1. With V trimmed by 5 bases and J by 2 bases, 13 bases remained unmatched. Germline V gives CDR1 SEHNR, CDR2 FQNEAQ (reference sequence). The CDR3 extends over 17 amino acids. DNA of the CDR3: TGTGCCAGCAGCCAGATTGGGACAGGGAATTTCCCCTACGAGCAGTACTTC. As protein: CASSQIGTGNFPYEQYF.

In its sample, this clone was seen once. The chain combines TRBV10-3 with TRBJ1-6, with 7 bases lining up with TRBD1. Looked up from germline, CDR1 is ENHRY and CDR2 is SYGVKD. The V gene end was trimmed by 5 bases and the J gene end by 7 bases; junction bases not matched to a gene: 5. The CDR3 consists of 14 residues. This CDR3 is CAISFGTDNSPLHF. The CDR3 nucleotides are TGTGCCATCAGTTTCGGGACAGACAATTCACCCCTCCACTTT.

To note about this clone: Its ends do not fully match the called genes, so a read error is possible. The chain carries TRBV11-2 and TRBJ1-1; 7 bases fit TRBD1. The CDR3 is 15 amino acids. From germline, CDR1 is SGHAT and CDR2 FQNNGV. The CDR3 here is CASSVDRVRNTEAFF. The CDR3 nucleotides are TGTGCCAGCAGCGTAGACAGGGTCCGGAACACTGAAGCTTTCTTT.

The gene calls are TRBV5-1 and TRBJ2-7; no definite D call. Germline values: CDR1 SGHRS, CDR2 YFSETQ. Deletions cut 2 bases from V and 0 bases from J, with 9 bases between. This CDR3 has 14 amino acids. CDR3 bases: TGCGCCAGCAGCTTCGGCGGCAGCTCCTACGAGCAGTACTTC. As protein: CASSFGGSSYEQYF.

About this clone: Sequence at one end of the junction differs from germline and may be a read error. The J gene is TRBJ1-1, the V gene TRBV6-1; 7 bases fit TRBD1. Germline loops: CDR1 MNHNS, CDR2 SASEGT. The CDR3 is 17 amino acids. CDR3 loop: CASREDRVRALLTEAFF. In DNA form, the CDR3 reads TGTGCCAGCAGGGAAGACAGGGTCAGGGCGCTCCTCACTGAAGCTTTCTTT.

The CDR3, as DNA: TGTGCCAGCAGTAACGGGCAGGGGGCGATGGGAAACACCATATATTTT. This gives the protein CASSNGQGAMGNTIYF. The chain uses TRBV6-6 and TRBJ1-3; 8 bases map to TRBD1. The CDR3 runs 16 residues. V lost 5 bases, J lost 4 bases, and 10 bases stayed unmatched. The V gene's germline CDR1 is MNHNY and CDR2 SVGAGI (reference sequence).